These 9 T cell receptor beta chains share one sample of origin, sequenced in a study of blood T cells in healthy people across ages. Primers used in a second PCR of about 6 to 11 cycles were a sample-barcoded 5' primer and a J-beta primer mix. TCRdb re-called the 5' RACE reads with MiXCR, one entry per CDR3 protein. The table lists about 640,000 distinct CDR3 sequences, 58% of them singletons. Sequenced material: blood. These receptors were obtained from a man aged 60 to 69 in good health.

This rearrangement joins TRBV20-1 to TRBJ2-1, with D perhaps TRBD1 (5 bases). V was clipped by 4 bases and J by 3 bases, with 10 bases between them. Per germline, CDR1 DFQATT and CDR2 SNEGSKA (reference sequence). The CDR3 is 13 residues long. CDR3 sequence: CSAKGPSYNEQFF. The CDR3 DNA sequence: TGCAGTGCTAAGGGGCCGAGCTACAATGAGCAGTTCTTC.

The rearrangement links TRBV5-1 to TRBJ1-6, with 8 bases matching TRBD1. After removal of 4 bases from V and 7 bases from J, the junction contained 4 bases not matched to a gene. The CDR3 is 14 residues long. Germline values: CDR1 SGHRS, CDR2 YFSETQ. The CDR3 coding sequence is TGCGCCAGCAGCGAGACAGGGGAAAATTCACCCCTCCACTTT. Translating it yields CASSETGENSPLHF.

This clonotype was detected only a few times. This chain joins TRBV10-3 and TRBJ2-3; D ambiguous. V was shortened by 6 bases and J by 6 bases, with 7 bases between the two germline ends. In germline, CDR1 is ENHRY, CDR2 SYGVKD. The CDR3 totals 11 residues. For the CDR3, the DNA is TGTGCCATCAGCGTCAAGGATACGCAGTATTTT. Translation gives CAISVKDTQYF.

The gene calls are TRBV9 and TRBJ2-1; 7 bases align to TRBD2. This CDR3 comprises 16 residues. Germline V gene lookup returns CDR1 SGDLS and CDR2 YYNGEE. The V segment lost 0 bases and the J segment 2 bases; nucleotides outside the gene matches: 5. The CDR3 sequence: CASSVGSSGAYNEQFF. The CDR3 coding sequence is TGTGCCAGCAGCGTAGGATCCAGCGGGGCCTACAATGAGCAGTTCTTC. The variable domain in full, with the rest retrieved from reference TRBV9 and TRBJ2-1, is DSGVTQTPKHLITATGQRVTLRCSPRSGDLSVYWYQQSLDQGLQFLIQYYNGEERAKGNILERFSAQQFPDLHSELNLSSLELGDSALYFCASSVGSSGAYNEQFFGPGTRLTVL.

This chain connects TRBV4-1 to TRBJ2-7, with 12 bases fitting TRBD2. The CDR3 contains 15 residues. Per the germline V gene, CDR1 is MGHRA and CDR2 is YSYEKL. J lost 4 bases, V lost 2 bases, and 3 bases had no gene match. The CDR3 loop reads CASSQLAGGRYEQYF. In DNA form, the CDR3 reads TGCGCCAGCAGCCAACTAGCGGGGGGGCGATACGAGCAGTACTTC.

The rearrangement joins TRBV6-5 to TRBJ2-7, with 9 bases identical to TRBD1. Germline CDR1 and CDR2: MNHEY and SVGAGI. V shed 5 bases, J shed 3 bases, and the junction held 5 bases outside the gene matches. The CDR3 is 14 amino acids. In nucleotides, the CDR3 is TGTGCCAGCAGTCGGACAGGGGCAGGCTACGAGCAGTACTTC. Its translation is CASSRTGAGYEQYF.

The chain joins TRBV29-1 to TRBJ2-5; the D gene could be TRBD1 or TRBD2 (5 bases each). V was trimmed by 4 bases and J by 5 bases, leaving 8 bases between them. CDR1 and CDR2 (germline): SQVTM, ANQGSEA. The CDR3 sequence is 11 residues long. CDR3 in amino acids: CSVGGWETQYF. CDR3 bases: TGCAGCGTTGGGGGGTGGGAGACCCAGTACTTC.

This chain links TRBV27 with TRBJ1-4, with no clear D. The ends were cut back, 2 bases at V and 5 bases at J, with 6 bases in the middle. The CDR3 consists of 13 residues. In germline, CDR1 is MNHEY, CDR2 SMNVEV (reference sequence). CDR3 sequence (DNA): TGTGCCAGCAGTTTAGTGGGGAATGAAAAACTGTTTTTT. Protein product: CASSLVGNEKLFF.

The chain couples TRBV10-3 to TRBJ2-1; 9 nucleotides line up with TRBD1. The CDR3 is made up of 14 amino acids. Germline CDR1 is ENHRY and CDR2 is SYGVKD. V lost 6 bases and J lost 9; bases outside the gene matches: 9. CDR3 sequence (DNA): TGTGCCATCAGGCCCCGGACAGGGGAGGGTGAGCAGTTCTTC. This encodes CAIRPRTGEGEQFF.